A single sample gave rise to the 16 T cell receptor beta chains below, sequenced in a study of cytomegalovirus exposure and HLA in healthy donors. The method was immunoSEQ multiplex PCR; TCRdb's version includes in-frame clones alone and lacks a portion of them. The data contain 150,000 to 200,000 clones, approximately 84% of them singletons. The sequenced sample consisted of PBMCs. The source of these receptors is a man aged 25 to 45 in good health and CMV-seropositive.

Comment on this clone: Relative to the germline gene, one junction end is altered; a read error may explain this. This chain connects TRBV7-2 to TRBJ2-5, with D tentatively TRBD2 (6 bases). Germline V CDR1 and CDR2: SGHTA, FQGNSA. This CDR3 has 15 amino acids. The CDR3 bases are TGTGCCAGCAGCTTATATGGGGGGTTCGAAGAGTCCCAGTACTTC. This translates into CASSLYGGFEESQYF.

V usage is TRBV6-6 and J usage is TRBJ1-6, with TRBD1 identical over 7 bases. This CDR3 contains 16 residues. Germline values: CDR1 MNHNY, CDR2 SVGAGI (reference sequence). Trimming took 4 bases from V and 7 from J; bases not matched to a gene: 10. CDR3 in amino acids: CASSSLNRGFNSPLHF. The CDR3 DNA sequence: TGTGCCAGCAGTTCACTCAACAGGGGATTCAATTCACCCCTCCACTTT.

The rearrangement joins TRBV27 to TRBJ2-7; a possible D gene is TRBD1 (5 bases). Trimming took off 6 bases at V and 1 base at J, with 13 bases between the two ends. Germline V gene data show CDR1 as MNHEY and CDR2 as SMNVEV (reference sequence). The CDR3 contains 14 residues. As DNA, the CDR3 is TGTGCCAGCAGGGCTACAGGTTCGTCCTACGAGCAGTACTTC. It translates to CASRATGSSYEQYF.

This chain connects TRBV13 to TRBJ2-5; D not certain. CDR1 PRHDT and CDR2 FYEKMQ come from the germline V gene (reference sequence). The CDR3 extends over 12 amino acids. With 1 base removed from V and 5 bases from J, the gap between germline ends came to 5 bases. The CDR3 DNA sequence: TGTGCCAGCAGCTTAGTCCGGGAGACCCAGTACTTC. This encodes CASSLVRETQYF. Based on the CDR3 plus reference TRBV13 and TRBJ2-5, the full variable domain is AAGVIQSPRHLIKEKRETATLKCYPIPRHDTVYWYQQGPGQDPQFLISFYEKMQSDKGSIPDRFSAQQFSDYHSELNMSSLELGDSALYFCASSLVRETQYFGPGTRLLVL.

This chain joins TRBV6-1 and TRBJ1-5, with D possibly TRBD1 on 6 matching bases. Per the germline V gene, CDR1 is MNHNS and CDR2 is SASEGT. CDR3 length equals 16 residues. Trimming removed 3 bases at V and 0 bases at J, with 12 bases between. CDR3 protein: CASSDRGAYSNQPQHF. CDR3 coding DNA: TGTGCCAGCAGTGACAGGGGCGCCTATAGCAATCAGCCCCAGCATTTT.

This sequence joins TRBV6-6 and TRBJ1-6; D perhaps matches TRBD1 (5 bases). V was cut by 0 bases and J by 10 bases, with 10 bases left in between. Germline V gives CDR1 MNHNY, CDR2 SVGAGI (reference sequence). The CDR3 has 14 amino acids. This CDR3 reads CASSYSGKGSPLHF. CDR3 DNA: TGTGCCAGCAGTTACTCGGGGAAGGGGTCACCCCTCCACTTT.

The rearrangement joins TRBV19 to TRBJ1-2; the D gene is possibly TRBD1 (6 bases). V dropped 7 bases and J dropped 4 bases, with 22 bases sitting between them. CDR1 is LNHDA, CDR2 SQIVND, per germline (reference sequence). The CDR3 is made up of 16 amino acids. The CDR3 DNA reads TGTGCCAGTACCGACGGGTCATTTGGGGGCATCTATGGCTACACCTTC. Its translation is CASTDGSFGGIYGYTF.

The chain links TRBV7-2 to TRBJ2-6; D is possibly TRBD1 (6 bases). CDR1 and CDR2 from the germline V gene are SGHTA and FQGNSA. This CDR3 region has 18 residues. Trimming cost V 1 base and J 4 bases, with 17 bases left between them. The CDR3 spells CASSLGGPNLSGANVLTF. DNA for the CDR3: TGTGCCAGCAGCTTAGGGGGGCCGAATTTATCCGGGGCCAACGTCCTGACTTTC.

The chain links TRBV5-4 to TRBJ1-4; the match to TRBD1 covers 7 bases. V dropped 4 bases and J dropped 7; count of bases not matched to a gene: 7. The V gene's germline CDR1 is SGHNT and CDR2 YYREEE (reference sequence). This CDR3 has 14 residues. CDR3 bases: TGTGCCAGCAGCGCCGGGACAGCGGGTGAAAAACTGTTTTTT. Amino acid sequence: CASSAGTAGEKLFF.

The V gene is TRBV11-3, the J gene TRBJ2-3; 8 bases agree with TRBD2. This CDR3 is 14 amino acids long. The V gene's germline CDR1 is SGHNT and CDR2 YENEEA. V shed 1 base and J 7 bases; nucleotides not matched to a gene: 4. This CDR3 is CASSLGTSSNTQYF. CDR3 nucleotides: TGTGCCAGCAGCTTAGGGACTAGCAGTAATACGCAGTATTTT.

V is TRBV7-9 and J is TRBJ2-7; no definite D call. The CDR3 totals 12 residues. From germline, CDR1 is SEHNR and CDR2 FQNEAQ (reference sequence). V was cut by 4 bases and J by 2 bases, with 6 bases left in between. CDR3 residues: CASSSGAYEQYF. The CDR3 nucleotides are TGTGCCAGCAGCTCAGGCGCCTACGAGCAGTACTTC.

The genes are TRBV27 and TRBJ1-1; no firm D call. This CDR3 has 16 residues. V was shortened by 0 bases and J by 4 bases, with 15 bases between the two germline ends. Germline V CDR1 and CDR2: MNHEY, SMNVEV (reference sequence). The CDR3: CASSLSLGALGTEAFF. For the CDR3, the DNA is TGTGCCAGCAGTTTATCGTTAGGAGCCCTGGGCACTGAAGCTTTCTTT.

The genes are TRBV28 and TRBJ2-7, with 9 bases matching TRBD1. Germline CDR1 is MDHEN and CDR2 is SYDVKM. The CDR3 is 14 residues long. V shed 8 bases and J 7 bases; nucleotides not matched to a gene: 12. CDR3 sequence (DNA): TGTGCCAGCTCCCCATCCGGGACAGGGAAAGAGCAGTACTTC. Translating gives CASSPSGTGKEQYF.

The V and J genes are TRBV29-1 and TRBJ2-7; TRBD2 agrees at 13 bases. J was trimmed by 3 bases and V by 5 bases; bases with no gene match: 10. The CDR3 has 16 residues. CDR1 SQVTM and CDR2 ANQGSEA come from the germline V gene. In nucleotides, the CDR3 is TGCAGCGTTAAGGTTATGGGACTAGCGGGGTTCTACGAGCAGTACTTC. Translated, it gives CSVKVMGLAGFYEQYF.

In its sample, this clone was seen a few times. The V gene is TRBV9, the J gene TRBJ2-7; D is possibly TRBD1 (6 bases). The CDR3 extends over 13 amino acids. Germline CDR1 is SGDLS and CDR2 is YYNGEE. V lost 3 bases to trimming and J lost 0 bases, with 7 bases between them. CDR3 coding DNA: TGTGCCAGCAGCGAGGGACACTCCTACGAGCAGTACTTC. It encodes CASSEGHSYEQYF.

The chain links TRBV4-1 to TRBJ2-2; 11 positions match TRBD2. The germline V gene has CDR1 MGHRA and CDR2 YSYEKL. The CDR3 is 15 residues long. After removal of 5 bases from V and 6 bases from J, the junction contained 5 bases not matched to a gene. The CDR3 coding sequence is TGCGCCAGCAGCGGAATACTAGCGGGAGCCGGGGAGCTGTTTTTT. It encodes CASSGILAGAGELFF.